The clone carrying this TCR beta chain was found a few times. This entry comes from a study of response to subunit inactivated influenza vaccine. TCRdb re-called the RT-PCR reads with MiXCR, one entry per CDR3 protein. The data show about 570,000 distinct CDR3 sequences, 11% seen once. The CDR3 runs to 12 residues. V was cut by 5 bases and J by 16 bases, with 18 bases left in between. Another study also made use of these data, one on T cells expressing NK-cell markers. Turning to that study: The authors made TCR beta cDNA libraries by 5'RACE template switching. This switching added a universal primer site and UMIs. The TCR beta repertoires were obtained from sorted CD3+CD56+NKG2C+, CD3+CD56+NKG2C- and CD3+CD56-NKG2C+ T cells. Seven sequenced donors out of eight were HCMV-seropositive, one seronegative.

The clonotype comes from a man aged 50 or older who received an inactivated influenza vaccine. This sample comprised PBMCs from blood, obtained on the day of vaccination. The J gene is TRBJ2-1, the V gene TRBV12-3 or TRBV12-4, with D possibly being TRBD1 (6 bases). CDR3: CASSPRTAFRFF. The CDR3 region has the DNA TGTGCCAGCAGTCCCCGGACAGCTTTTCGATTCTTC.